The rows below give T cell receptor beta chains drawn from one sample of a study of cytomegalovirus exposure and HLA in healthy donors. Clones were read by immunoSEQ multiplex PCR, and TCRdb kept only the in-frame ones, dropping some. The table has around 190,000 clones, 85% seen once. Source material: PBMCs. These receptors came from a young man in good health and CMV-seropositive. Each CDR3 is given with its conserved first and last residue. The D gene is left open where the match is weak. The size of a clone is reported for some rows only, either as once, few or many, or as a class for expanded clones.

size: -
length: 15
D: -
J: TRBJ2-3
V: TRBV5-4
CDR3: CASSIDFSSTDTQYF
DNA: TGTGCCAGCAGTATAGACTTCTCTAGCACAGATACGCAGTATTTT

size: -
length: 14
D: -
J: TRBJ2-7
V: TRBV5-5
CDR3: CASSLPGLDTEQYF
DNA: TGTGCCAGCAGTCTACCGGGACTTGATACCGAGCAGTACTTC

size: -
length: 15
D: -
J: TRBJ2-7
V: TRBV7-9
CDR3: CASSPGGAASYEQYF
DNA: TGTGCCAGCAGCCCAGGTGGGGCAGCTTCCTACGAGCAGTACTTC

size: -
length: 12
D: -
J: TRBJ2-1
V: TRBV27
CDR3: CASSYRAGEQFF
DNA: TGTGCCAGCAGTTACAGGGCTGGTGAGCAGTTCTTC

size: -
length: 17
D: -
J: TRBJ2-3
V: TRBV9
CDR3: CASSAEEGRLFGDTQYF
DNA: TGTGCCAGCAGCGCCGAGGAGGGACGTTTATTTGGAGATACGCAGTATTTT

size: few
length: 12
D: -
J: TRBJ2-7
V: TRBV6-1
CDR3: CASSESSYEQYF
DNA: TGTGCCAGCAGTGAGAGCTCCTACGAGCAGTACTTC

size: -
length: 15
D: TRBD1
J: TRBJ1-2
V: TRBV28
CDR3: CASSPPFSGGRGYTF
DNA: TGTGCCAGCAGCCCCCCCTTTTCAGGGGGGAGAGGCTACACCTTC

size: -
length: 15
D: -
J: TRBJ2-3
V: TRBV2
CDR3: CASSKGTWSTDTQYF
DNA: TGTGCCAGCAGTAAAGGGACTTGGAGCACAGATACGCAGTATTTT

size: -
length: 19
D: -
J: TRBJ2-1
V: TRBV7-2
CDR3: CASSLGGGLRGAGYNEQFF
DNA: TGTGCCAGCAGCTTAGGAGGTGGGTTACGGGGGGCCGGCTACAATGAGCAGTTCTTC

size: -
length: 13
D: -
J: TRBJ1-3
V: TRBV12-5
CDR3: CASGRAGGNTIYF
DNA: TGTGCTAGTGGTCGAGCAGGGGGAAACACCATATATTTT

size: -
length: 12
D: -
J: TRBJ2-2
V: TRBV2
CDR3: CASNGGTGELFF
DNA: TGTGCCAGCAACGGAGGGACCGGGGAGCTGTTTTTT

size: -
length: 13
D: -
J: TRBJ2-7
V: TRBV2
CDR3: CASSLGASYEQYF
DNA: TGTGCCAGCAGTTTGGGGGCCTCCTACGAGCAGTACTTC

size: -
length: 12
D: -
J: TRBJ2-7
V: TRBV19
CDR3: CASSLSRYEQYF
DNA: TGTGCCAGTAGCCTCTCGAGGTACGAGCAGTACTTC